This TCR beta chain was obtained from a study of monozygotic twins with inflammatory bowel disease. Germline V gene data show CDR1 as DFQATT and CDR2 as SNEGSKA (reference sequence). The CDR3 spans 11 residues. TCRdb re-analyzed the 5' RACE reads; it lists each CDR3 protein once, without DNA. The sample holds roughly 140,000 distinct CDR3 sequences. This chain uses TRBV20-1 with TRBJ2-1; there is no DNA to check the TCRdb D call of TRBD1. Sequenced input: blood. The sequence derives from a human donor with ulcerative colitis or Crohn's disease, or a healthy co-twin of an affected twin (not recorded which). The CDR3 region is CSAPGYNEQFF.